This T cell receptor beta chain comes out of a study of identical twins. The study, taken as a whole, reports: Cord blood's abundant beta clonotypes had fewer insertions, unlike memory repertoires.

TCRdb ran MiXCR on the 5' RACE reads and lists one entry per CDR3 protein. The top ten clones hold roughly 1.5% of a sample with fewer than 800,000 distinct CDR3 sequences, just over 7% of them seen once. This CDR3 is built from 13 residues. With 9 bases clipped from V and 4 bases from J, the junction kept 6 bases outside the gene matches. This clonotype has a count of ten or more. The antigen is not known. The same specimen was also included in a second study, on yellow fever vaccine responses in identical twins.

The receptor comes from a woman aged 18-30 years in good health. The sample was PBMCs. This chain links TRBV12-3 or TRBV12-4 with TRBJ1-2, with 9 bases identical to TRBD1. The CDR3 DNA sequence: TGTGCCAGAATACAGGGGGCTCTCTATGGCTACACCTTC. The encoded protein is CARIQGALYGYTF.